The 21 T cell receptor beta chains below all came from one sample that was sequenced in a study of regulatory T cells in long-lasting Graves disease. Time point specified: persistent/refractory GD, antithyroid drugs over 5 years with positive TRAb. RNA from PBMCs was the source of the TCR library. For TCR beta, libraries came from iRepertoire HTBI primers and Arm-PCR of CDR3 regions. One entry per CDR3 protein, called by TCRdb with MiXCR from the multiplex PCR reads. The data show 400,000 to 500,000 distinct CDR3 sequences, around 20% seen once. The sample was peripheral blood mononuclear cells (PBMCs), taken when the disease was refractory, from a patient treated with antithyroid drugs. Receptor source: a female donor with Graves disease.

A single count supports this clonotype. A much larger clone lies a single base off, so this may be a read error. The chain employs TRBV12-3 or TRBV12-4 and TRBJ2-2; perhaps TRBD1 as D (6 bases). This CDR3 has 16 amino acids. V lost 8 bases and J lost 2, with 18 bases in between. As DNA, the CDR3 is TGTGCCAGCTTCCGGGGCAGGGGCCCAAACACCGGGGAGCTGTTTTTT. Translating gives CASFRGRGPNTGELFF.

The chain links TRBV5-1 to TRBJ2-5, with 10 bases that match TRBD1. This CDR3 region has 15 residues. The V segment lost 2 bases and the J segment 3 bases; nucleotides outside the gene matches: 4. Germline CDR1 reads SGHRS; CDR2 reads YFSETQ. The CDR3 reads CASSFSTGGEETQYF. The CDR3 DNA reads as TGCGCCAGCAGCTTTTCGACAGGGGGCGAAGAGACCCAGTACTTC.

This clonotype was seen many times. The chain combines TRBV28 with TRBJ2-7, with D unclear. Looked up from germline, CDR1 is MDHEN and CDR2 is SYDVKM. Deletions cut 10 bases from V and 2 bases from J, with 21 bases between. The CDR3 runs to 15 residues. CDR3 residues: CATTVYAPSTYEQYF. CDR3 in DNA: TGTGCCACCACAGTTTATGCGCCTAGTACCTACGAGCAGTACTTC.

The J gene is TRBJ2-3, the V gene TRBV30; D is unclear. Germline V gene sequence: CDR1 GTSNPN, CDR2 SVGIG (reference sequence). V was cut by 0 bases and J by 6 bases, with 7 bases left in between. This CDR3 spans 12 amino acids. CDR3 in DNA: TGTGCCTGGAGTGTATCTTGGGATACGCAGTATTTT. Protein product: CAWSVSWDTQYF.

The rearrangement links TRBV28 to TRBJ1-1; D is unclear. Germline CDR1 and CDR2: MDHEN and SYDVKM. This CDR3 is 15 amino acids long. V was pared by 3 bases and J by 1 base, with 12 bases between. The CDR3 sequence: CASSLYHRGNTEAFF. For the CDR3, the DNA is TGTGCCAGCAGTTTGTACCATAGAGGGAACACTGAAGCTTTCTTT.

This clonotype was found a few times. This chain joins TRBV5-5 and TRBJ2-2; D is undetermined. Germline V gene sequence: CDR1 SGHKS, CDR2 YYEKEE (reference sequence). The CDR3 spans 15 residues. Trimming removed 0 bases from V and 4 bases from J, with 10 bases in between. The CDR3 reads CASSLALPPTGELFF. CDR3 coding DNA: TGTGCCAGCAGCTTGGCCCTCCCCCCCACCGGGGAGCTGTTTTTT. The full variable domain, with the rest looked up from reference TRBV5-5 and TRBJ2-2, is DAGVTQSPTHLIKTRGQQVTLRCSPISGHKSVSWYQQVLGQGPQFIFQYYEKEERGRGNFPDRFSARQFPNYSSELNVNALLLGDSALYLCASSLALPPTGELFFGEGSRLTVL.

The chain is built from TRBV12-3 or TRBV12-4 and TRBJ1-5; 9 bases line up with TRBD1. The CDR3 spans 15 residues. Trimming removed 3 bases from V and 4 bases from J; junction bases left unmatched: 4. CDR3 sequence reads: CASSLEDRGNQPQHF. The CDR3 coding sequence is TGTGCCAGCAGTTTGGAGGACAGGGGAAATCAGCCCCAGCATTTT.

This clonotype has a count of ten or more. The gene calls are TRBV12-3 or TRBV12-4 and TRBJ1-6; 7 bases line up with TRBD1. The V gene end was trimmed by 6 bases and the J gene end by 9 bases; junction bases not matched to a gene: 14. This CDR3 comprises 16 residues. As DNA, the CDR3 is TGTGCCAGCAGACCGGACAGGTCCCCGGTTAGTTCACCCCTCCACTTT. Its translation is CASRPDRSPVSSPLHF.

In this sample, this clonotype turned up many times. For the CDR3, the DNA is TGTGCCAGCAGTGACCACAACCTTAATTCACCCCTCCACTTT. It translates to CASSDHNLNSPLHF. The gene calls are TRBV2 and TRBJ1-6, with no clear D. Germline V gives CDR1 SNHLY, CDR2 FYNNEI. Trimming took 3 bases from V and 6 from J, leaving 9 bases between them. The CDR3 runs 14 residues.

This clonotype has a count of ten or more. J is TRBJ1-5 and V is TRBV28; D might be TRBD1 (5 bases). This CDR3 has 15 amino acids. Germline CDR1 reads MDHEN; CDR2 reads SYDVKM. V lost 10 bases and J lost 0, with 16 bases in between. The CDR3: CATRRAGYSNQPQHF. The DNA of the CDR3 is TGTGCCACCCGTCGGGCAGGGTATAGCAATCAGCCCCAGCATTTT.

This rearrangement joins TRBV19 to TRBJ1-5; D remains ambiguous. CDR3 length: 16 amino acids. Germline V gene sequence: CDR1 LNHDA, CDR2 SQIVND (reference sequence). Trimming pared 1 base from V and 0 bases from J, leaving 10 bases between. The CDR3 spells CASSIGTEYSNQPQHF. CDR3 DNA sequence: TGTGCCAGTAGTATAGGAACCGAGTATAGCAATCAGCCCCAGCATTTT.

This rearrangement joins TRBV4-2 to TRBJ1-6; D gene unclear. This CDR3 has 13 amino acids. CDR1 is LGHNA, CDR2 YNFKEQ, per germline. V lost 0 bases and J 8 bases, leaving 5 bases between the germline ends. The DNA of the CDR3 is TGTGCCAGCAGCCAAGACAGCTATTCACCCCTCCACTTT. Its protein product is CASSQDSYSPLHF.

This clonotype was seen only a few times. The rearrangement joins TRBV3-1 to TRBJ1-3, with 10 nucleotides matching TRBD1. From germline, CDR1 is LGHDT and CDR2 YNNKEL (reference sequence). The V gene end was trimmed by 9 bases and the J gene end by 1 base; junction bases not matched to a gene: 3. The CDR3 runs to 14 residues. CDR3 in amino acids: CASWDRGSGNTIYF. CDR3 nucleotide sequence: TGTGCCAGTTGGGACAGGGGTTCTGGAAACACCATATATTTT.

This clonotype was found a few times. The V gene is TRBV29-1, the J gene TRBJ1-2; D might be TRBD1 (5 bases). The CDR3 has 15 amino acids. The germline V and J ends were trimmed by 3 bases and 2 bases, with 16 bases remaining between them. Germline values: CDR1 SQVTM, CDR2 ANQGSEA. The CDR3 is CSVDGTGADNYGYTF. CDR3 bases: TGCAGCGTTGACGGGACCGGGGCAGACAACTATGGCTACACCTTC.

The chain links TRBV2 to TRBJ2-5; 10 bases agree with TRBD1. This CDR3 is built from 14 residues. Germline-derived CDR1 and CDR2 are SNHLY and FYNNEI. With 6 bases clipped from V and 5 bases from J, the junction kept 6 bases outside the gene matches. The CDR3 spells CASRETGGGETQYF. Written as DNA, the CDR3 is TGTGCCAGCAGGGAGACAGGGGGCGGGGAGACCCAGTACTTC.

The gene calls are TRBV11-2 and TRBJ1-1; D ambiguous. CDR3 length: 17 residues. V was shortened by 0 bases and J by 0 bases, with 14 bases between the two germline ends. Germline V gene lookup returns CDR1 SGHAT and CDR2 FQNNGV. Here the CDR3 reads CASSLDVPLFVNTEAFF. The CDR3 nucleotides are TGTGCCAGCAGCTTAGATGTCCCATTGTTTGTGAACACTGAAGCTTTCTTT.

Turning to this clonotype: This clone may be a read error of a much larger clone one base away. V and J are TRBV11-2 and TRBJ2-7, with 9 bases identical to TRBD1. The V gene end was trimmed by 6 bases and the J gene end by 5 bases; junction bases not matched to a gene: 8. Germline V gives CDR1 SGHAT, CDR2 FQNNGV. The CDR3 loop spans 14 amino acids. CDR3 DNA sequence: TGTGCCAGCAGTCACCGGGACAGGGCACACGAGCAGTACTTC. It specifies CASSHRDRAHEQYF. Using reference TRBV11-2 and TRBJ2-7 for the parts outside the CDR3, the full variable domain is EAGVAQSPRYKIIEKRQSVAFWCNPISGHATLYWYQQILGQGPKLLIQFQNNGVVDDSQLPKDRFSAERLKGVDSTLKIQPAKLEDSAVYLCASSHRDRAHEQYFGPGTRLTVT.

This clonotype showed up just a few times. The rearrangement uses TRBV5-6 and TRBJ1-5; D uncertain. The CDR3 is 16 residues long. Germline CDR1 is SGHDT and CDR2 is YYEEEE. Trimming took 4 bases from V and 7 from J, leaving 21 bases between them. CDR3 in amino acids: CASSGPPDRTSQPQHF. Here the CDR3 DNA reads TGTGCCAGCAGCGGACCACCGGACCGGACTTCACAGCCCCAGCATTTT.

This clonotype was seen ten or more times. The V and J genes are TRBV12-3 or TRBV12-4 and TRBJ2-5; D is uncertain. The CDR3 runs to 12 residues. The V and J ends lost 3 bases and 4 bases respectively, with 6 bases between them. In nucleotides, the CDR3 is TGTGCCAGCAGTTTTCTCGCAGAGACCCAGTACTTC. Translating it yields CASSFLAETQYF.

This clonotype was seen ten or more times. This CDR3 reads CASSLTSHTTNEKLFF. CDR3 bases: TGTGCCAGCAGTTTAACCAGCCATACAACTAATGAAAAACTGTTTTTT. The chain has TRBV27 and TRBJ1-4; D unclear. V lost 2 bases, J lost 0 bases, and 10 bases lay in between. The CDR3 loop spans 16 amino acids. Germline V gene sequence: CDR1 MNHEY, CDR2 SMNVEV (reference sequence).

This clonotype was counted ten times or more. The chain couples TRBV28 to TRBJ2-5, with 7 nucleotides matching TRBD2. Germline CDR1 reads MDHEN; CDR2 reads SYDVKM. The CDR3 has 19 residues. J gave up 5 bases and V 10 bases, and 28 bases lay outside the gene matches. CDR3 amino acids: CATPPAGSGRADLAETQYF. For the CDR3, the DNA is TGTGCCACCCCCCCAGCGGGTAGTGGGAGGGCCGATCTGGCTGAGACCCAGTACTTC. Combining the CDR3 with reference TRBV28 and TRBJ2-5 gives the whole variable domain DVKVTQSSRYLVKRTGEKVFLECVQDMDHENMFWYRQDPGLGLRLIYFSYDVKMKEKGDIPEGYSVSREKKERFSLILESASTNQTSMYLCATPPAGSGRADLAETQYFGPGTRLLVL.